Below, 5 T cell receptor beta chains from the same sample are listed, as sequenced in a study of cytomegalovirus exposure and HLA in healthy donors. 13 Jbeta primers and 60 Vbeta primers were used for the PCR. Only in-frame clones appear in the TCRdb table, and some are missing; sequencing was by immunoSEQ multiplex PCR. The repertoire includes fewer than 200,000 clones, around two thirds of them detected once, and less than 1.5% sits in the top ten. Source material: PBMCs. These receptors all come from a man in his fifties or sixties in good health and CMV-seronegative.

There are a few counts of this clone. The rearrangement joins TRBV28 to TRBJ2-7; D is unresolved. Per the germline V gene, CDR1 is MDHEN and CDR2 is SYDVKM. The germline V and J ends were trimmed by 4 bases and 2 bases, with 6 bases remaining between them. CDR3 length equals 12 residues. The CDR3 is CASSSRAYEQYF. The DNA for the CDR3 is TGTGCCAGCAGTTCACGCGCCTACGAGCAGTACTTC.

This clone was detected once. The V and J genes are TRBV7-2 and TRBJ1-5; D remains ambiguous. Germline V lookup: CDR1 SGHTA, CDR2 FQGNSA. The CDR3 contains 14 residues. Trimming left V 1 base short and J 6 bases short, with 10 bases between. CDR3 DNA sequence: TGTGCCAGCAGCTTAGACACCCGTGGTCAGCCCCAGCATTTT. It codes for CASSLDTRGQPQHF.

V is TRBV20-1 and J is TRBJ1-2; D call uncertain. CDR1 DFQATT and CDR2 SNEGSKA come from the germline V gene (reference sequence). V was pared by 2 bases and J by 3 bases, with 4 bases between. This CDR3 comprises 11 residues. The CDR3 DNA reads as TGCAGTGCTAGATATTACTATGGCTACACCTTC. This sequence encodes CSARYYYGYTF.

This chain links TRBV7-9 with TRBJ2-7; 7 nucleotides match TRBD1. The trim removed 4 bases at V and 5 bases at J, leaving 5 bases unmatched. Germline loops: CDR1 SEHNR, CDR2 FQNEAQ (reference sequence). The CDR3 extends over 13 amino acids. The CDR3 DNA sequence: TGTGCCAGCAGCTCCCAACAGGGGAACGAGCAGTACTTC. This codes for CASSSQQGNEQYF.

This rearrangement joins TRBV7-6 to TRBJ1-1, with 10 bases lining up with TRBD1. J gave up 5 bases and V 3 bases, and 3 bases lay outside the gene matches. Germline V gives CDR1 SGHVS, CDR2 FNYEAQ. The length of the CDR3 is 14 residues. The CDR3 reads CASSLWTGGTEAFF. The CDR3 DNA reads as TGTGCCAGCAGCTTGTGGACAGGGGGTACTGAAGCTTTCTTT.